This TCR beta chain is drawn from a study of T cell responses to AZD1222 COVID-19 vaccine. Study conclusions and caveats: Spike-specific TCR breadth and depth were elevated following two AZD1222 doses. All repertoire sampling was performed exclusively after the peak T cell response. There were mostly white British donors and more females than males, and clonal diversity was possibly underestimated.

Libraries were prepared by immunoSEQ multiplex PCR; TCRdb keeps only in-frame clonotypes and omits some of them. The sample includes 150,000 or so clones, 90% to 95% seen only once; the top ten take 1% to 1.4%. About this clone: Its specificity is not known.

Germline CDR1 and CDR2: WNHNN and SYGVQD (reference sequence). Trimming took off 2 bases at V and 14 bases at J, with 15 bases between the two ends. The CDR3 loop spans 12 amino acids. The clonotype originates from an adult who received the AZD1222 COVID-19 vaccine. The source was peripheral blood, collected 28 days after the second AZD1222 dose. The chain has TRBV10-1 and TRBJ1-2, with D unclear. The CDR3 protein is CASSEAGKTLTF. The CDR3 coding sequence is TGCGCCAGCAGTGAGGCGGGGAAGACTCTGACCTTC.